This T cell receptor beta chain was identified in a study of T cell repertoires in cytomegalovirus infection. TCRdb re-called the reads with MiXCR, one entry per CDR3 protein. The profile covers under 350,000 distinct CDR3 sequences, with roughly 21% appearing a single time and around 20% taken by the ten largest. On this clonotype: As yet, its antigen is unknown.

There are 14 residues in the CDR3. Per germline, CDR1 LNHNV and CDR2 YYDKDF (reference sequence). V lost 0 bases to trimming and J lost 3 bases; unmatched junction nucleotides: 1. The chain uses TRBV15 and TRBJ2-5; 7 bases are shared with TRBD2. Sequencing used cultured PBMCs, obtained from culture after CMV antigen stimulation. The sequence derives from a human donor in good health (CMV status not recorded). Some clones in this sample may be carry-over from other donors' samples. CDR3 nucleotide sequence: TGTGCCACCAGCAGAGATCGGGGGGAAGAGACCCAGTACTTC. Its protein product is CATSRDRGEETQYF. Variable domain in full (rest from reference TRBV15 and TRBJ2-5): DAMVIQNPRYQVTQFGKPVTLSCSQTLNHNVMYWYQQKSSQAPKLLFHYYDKDFNNEADTPDNFQSRRPNTSFCFLDIRSPGLGDTAMYLCATSRDRGEETQYFGPGTRLLVL.